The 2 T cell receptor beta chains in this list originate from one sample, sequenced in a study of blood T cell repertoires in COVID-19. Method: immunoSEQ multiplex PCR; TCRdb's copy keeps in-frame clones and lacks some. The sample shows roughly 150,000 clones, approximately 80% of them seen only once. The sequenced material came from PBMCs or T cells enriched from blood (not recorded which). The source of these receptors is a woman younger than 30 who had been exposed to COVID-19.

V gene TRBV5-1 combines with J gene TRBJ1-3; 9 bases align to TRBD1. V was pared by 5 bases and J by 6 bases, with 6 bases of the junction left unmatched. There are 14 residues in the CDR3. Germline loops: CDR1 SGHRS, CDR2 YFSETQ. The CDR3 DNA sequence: TGCGCCAGCAGTCCCGGGACAGGGCAAAACACCATATATTTT. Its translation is CASSPGTGQNTIYF.

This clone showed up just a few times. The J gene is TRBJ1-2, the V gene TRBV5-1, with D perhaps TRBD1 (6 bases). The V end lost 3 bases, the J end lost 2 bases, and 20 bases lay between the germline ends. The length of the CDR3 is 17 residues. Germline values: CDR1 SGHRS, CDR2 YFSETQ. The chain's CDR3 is CASSSDLQTGTNYGYTF. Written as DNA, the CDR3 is TGCGCCAGCAGCTCCGATTTACAGACAGGAACGAACTATGGCTACACCTTC.